This T cell receptor (beta chain) was profiled in a study of identical twins. V shed 1 base and J shed 1 base, with 14 bases lying between them. The CDR3 is 17 residues long. Germline lookup yields CDR1 SEHNR and CDR2 FQNEAQ (reference sequence). Template switching added a universal primer binding site, and final cDNA carried unique molecular identifiers. TCRdb redid the calling of the 5' RACE reads with MiXCR, one entry per CDR3 protein. The data show hundreds of thousands of distinct CDR3 sequences, roughly 18% seen once. This same sample was also part of a study on T cells expressing NK-cell markers. This second study notes: Dominant NKG2C+ clonotypes were found to form about 1.0-8% of CD8+ T cells in about six donors. Several of the donors also had these clonotypes leading their CD3+CD56-NKG2C+ fraction.

This rearrangement joins TRBV7-9 to TRBJ2-1, with D possibly matching TRBD2 (6 bases). Material: PBMCs. The TCR originated in a woman younger than 35 in good health. The CDR3 is CASSLVLIGRSYNEQFF. The CDR3 nucleotides read TGTGCCAGCAGCTTAGTCCTTATCGGGAGATCCTACAATGAGCAGTTCTTC.